The rows below give T cell receptor beta chains drawn from one sample of a study of human T cells and chemical hapten exposure. TCRdb re-called the RACE reads through MiXCR, storing one row per CDR3 protein. The sample includes 210,000 or so distinct CDR3 sequences, around 23% of them seen just once. The sample in question was whole blood, obtained in connection with sensitization to the hapten diphenylcyclopropenone (DPC). Receptors were obtained from a woman aged 40 to 50 with alopecia areata. Some clones in this sample may be carry-over from other donors' samples. Both conserved end residues are part of each CDR3. A D gene is named only where the DNA matches it firmly. Part of the rows lack a size; the others show once, few, many or a class for expanded clones.

v_gene: TRBV7-2; d_gene: NA; j_gene: TRBJ1-1; abundance: NA; CDR3nt: TGTGCCAGCAGCTTAAAGGCCACTGGAACTGAAGCTTTCTTT; CDR3aa: CASSLKATGTEAFF
v_gene: TRBV24-1; d_gene: NA; j_gene: TRBJ1-1; abundance: few; CDR3nt: TGTGCCACCAGTGATGGGGCCTACACTGAAGCTTTCTTT; CDR3aa: CATSDGAYTEAFF
v_gene: TRBV29-1; d_gene: NA; j_gene: TRBJ1-1; abundance: NA; CDR3nt: TGCAGCGTTGTAGTACAGCCGATGAACACTGAAGCTTTCTTT; CDR3aa: CSVVVQPMNTEAFF
v_gene: TRBV6-5; d_gene: TRBD2; j_gene: TRBJ2-2; abundance: NA; CDR3nt: TGTGCCAGCACCGGGACTAGCGGGGCGCCGACCGGGGAGCTGTTTTTT; CDR3aa: CASTGTSGAPTGELFF
v_gene: TRBV4-3; d_gene: TRBD1; j_gene: TRBJ1-2; abundance: NA; CDR3nt: TGCGCCAGCAGCCAAGGGCGGGGGACAGCTAACTATGGCTACACCTTC; CDR3aa: CASSQGRGTANYGYTF
v_gene: TRBV5-5; d_gene: TRBD2; j_gene: TRBJ2-1; abundance: NA; CDR3nt: TGTGCCAGCGCGGGACTAGCGTTCAATGAGCAGTTCTTC; CDR3aa: CASAGLAFNEQFF
v_gene: TRBV12-3/TRBV12-4; d_gene: TRBD2; j_gene: TRBJ2-4; abundance: NA; CDR3nt: TGTGCCAGCTCCCCCGGGGGAGGGGCAAACATTCAGTACTTC; CDR3aa: CASSPGGGANIQYF
v_gene: TRBV28; d_gene: NA; j_gene: TRBJ2-3; abundance: many; CDR3nt: TGTGCCAGCAGTCAAGTTAGCGTGGATACGCAGTATTTT; CDR3aa: CASSQVSVDTQYF
v_gene: TRBV4-3; d_gene: TRBD1; j_gene: TRBJ2-3; abundance: NA; CDR3nt: TGCGCCAGCAGCCAAGGACAGGGAGGCACAGATACGCAGTATTTT; CDR3aa: CASSQGQGGTDTQYF
v_gene: TRBV20-1; d_gene: TRBD1; j_gene: TRBJ2-1; abundance: NA; CDR3nt: TGCAGTCTATCAGGGGGCGCCTCCTACAATGAGCAGTTCTTC; CDR3aa: CSLSGGASYNEQFF
v_gene: TRBV5-1; d_gene: NA; j_gene: TRBJ2-1; abundance: few; CDR3nt: TGCGCCAGCAGCTTAGGCTATACCGCTGAGCAGTTCTTC; CDR3aa: CASSLGYTAEQFF
v_gene: TRBV12-3/TRBV12-4; d_gene: TRBD1; j_gene: TRBJ2-1; abundance: NA; CDR3nt: TGTGCCAGCAGTTCCGGGGGACAGGGGTACAATGAGCAGTTCTTC; CDR3aa: CASSSGGQGYNEQFF
v_gene: TRBV6-2/TRBV6-3; d_gene: TRBD1; j_gene: TRBJ1-2; abundance: few; CDR3nt: TGTGCCAGCAGTACGGGGACAGGGCAAGGCTACACCTTC; CDR3aa: CASSTGTGQGYTF
v_gene: TRBV14; d_gene: NA; j_gene: TRBJ2-1; abundance: many; CDR3nt: TGTGCCAGCAGCCAAGATTGGGCTAGTAGAGACAATGAGCAGTTCTTC; CDR3aa: CASSQDWASRDNEQFF
v_gene: TRBV6-5; d_gene: NA; j_gene: TRBJ2-7; abundance: NA; CDR3nt: TGTGCCAGCAGTTACTTCCCCAGCTCCCACGAGCAGTACTTC; CDR3aa: CASSYFPSSHEQYF
v_gene: TRBV29-1; d_gene: TRBD1; j_gene: TRBJ2-3; abundance: many; CDR3nt: TGCAGCGTACGACAGGGGGCGCCAACAGATACGCAGTATTTT; CDR3aa: CSVRQGAPTDTQYF
v_gene: TRBV7-9; d_gene: TRBD1; j_gene: TRBJ1-1; abundance: NA; CDR3nt: TGTGCCAGCAACAACAGGGGTGGGGCTGAAGCTTTCTTT; CDR3aa: CASNNRGGAEAFF
v_gene: TRBV12-3/TRBV12-4; d_gene: TRBD1; j_gene: TRBJ1-2; abundance: few; CDR3nt: TGTGCCAGCAGGCCAACAGGGGGCTACTATGGCTACACCTTC; CDR3aa: CASRPTGGYYGYTF
v_gene: TRBV11-2; d_gene: NA; j_gene: TRBJ2-2; abundance: NA; CDR3nt: TGTGCCAGCAGCTTACGGGGAAACGCCGGGGAGCTGTTTTTT; CDR3aa: CASSLRGNAGELFF
v_gene: TRBV20-1; d_gene: TRBD2; j_gene: TRBJ2-1; abundance: NA; CDR3nt: TGCAGTCCGAGGGGGACTAGCGGGAGCGGGGATGAGCAGTTCTTC; CDR3aa: CSPRGTSGSGDEQFF
v_gene: TRBV10-3; d_gene: NA; j_gene: TRBJ2-7; abundance: NA; CDR3nt: TGTGCCATCAGTGAGCCTGCAGTTTCCTACGAGCAGTACTTC; CDR3aa: CAISEPAVSYEQYF
v_gene: TRBV7-2; d_gene: TRBD1; j_gene: TRBJ1-2; abundance: NA; CDR3nt: TGTGCCAGCAGCTTAGGACAGGGGCAGGCGGATGGCTACACCTTC; CDR3aa: CASSLGQGQADGYTF
v_gene: TRBV28; d_gene: TRBD1; j_gene: TRBJ1-1; abundance: few; CDR3nt: TGTGCCAGCATGACAGGGGGATTCACTGAAGCTTTCTTT; CDR3aa: CASMTGGFTEAFF
v_gene: TRBV6-1; d_gene: NA; j_gene: TRBJ2-1; abundance: NA; CDR3nt: TGTGCCAGCAGTGAATTAAGGAGTGACAATGAGCAGTTCTTC; CDR3aa: CASSELRSDNEQFF
v_gene: TRBV11-2; d_gene: NA; j_gene: TRBJ1-2; abundance: NA; CDR3nt: TGTGCCAGCAGTCGTGACAGGCGTCGCGGCTACACCTTC; CDR3aa: CASSRDRRRGYTF
v_gene: TRBV4-2; d_gene: TRBD2; j_gene: TRBJ2-4; abundance: few; CDR3nt: TGTGCCAGCGGGCCATTAGCGGGAGCCAAAAACATTCAGTACTTC; CDR3aa: CASGPLAGAKNIQYF
v_gene: TRBV6-4; d_gene: TRBD2; j_gene: TRBJ2-5; abundance: many; CDR3nt: TGTGCCAGCAGTGAACTAGCGGGAGCGGAGACCCAGTACTTC; CDR3aa: CASSELAGAETQYF
v_gene: TRBV29-1; d_gene: TRBD2; j_gene: TRBJ2-1; abundance: many; CDR3nt: TGCAGCGTTGAAGGGCGGACTAGCGGGGCTGAGCAGTTCTTC; CDR3aa: CSVEGRTSGAEQFF
v_gene: TRBV6-1; d_gene: NA; j_gene: TRBJ1-1; abundance: many; CDR3nt: TGTGCCAGCAGAGAACAGGCCGAGAACACTGAAGCTTTCTTT; CDR3aa: CASREQAENTEAFF
v_gene: TRBV7-8; d_gene: TRBD2; j_gene: TRBJ2-7; abundance: many; CDR3nt: TGTGCCAGCAGCTTAGGCGGGAGGGCCGGCTACGAGCAGTACTTC; CDR3aa: CASSLGGRAGYEQYF
v_gene: TRBV6-2/TRBV6-3; d_gene: TRBD2; j_gene: TRBJ2-1; abundance: NA; CDR3nt: TGTGCCAGCAGTTACTTCGGGACTAGCGAGTACAATGAGCAGTTCTTC; CDR3aa: CASSYFGTSEYNEQFF
v_gene: TRBV7-3; d_gene: NA; j_gene: TRBJ2-6; abundance: few; CDR3nt: TGTGCCAGCAGCCCAATAGGGGGACGGACCTCTGGGGCCAACGTCCTGACTTTC; CDR3aa: CASSPIGGRTSGANVLTF